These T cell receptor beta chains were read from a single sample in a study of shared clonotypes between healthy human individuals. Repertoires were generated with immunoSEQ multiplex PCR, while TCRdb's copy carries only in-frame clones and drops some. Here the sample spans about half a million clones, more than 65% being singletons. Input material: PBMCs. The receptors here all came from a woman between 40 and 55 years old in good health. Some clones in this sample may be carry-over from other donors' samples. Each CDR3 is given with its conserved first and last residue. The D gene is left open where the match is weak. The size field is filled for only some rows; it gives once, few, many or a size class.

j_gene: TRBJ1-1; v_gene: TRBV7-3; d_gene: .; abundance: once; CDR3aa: CASSILRGGEAFF; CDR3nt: TGTGCCAGTAGCATTCTCAGGGGTGGAGAAGCTTTCTTT
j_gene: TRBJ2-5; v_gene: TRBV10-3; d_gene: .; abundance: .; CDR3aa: CAISKSLLGETQYF; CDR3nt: TGTGCCATCAGCAAATCCCTCCTTGGCGAGACCCAGTACTTC
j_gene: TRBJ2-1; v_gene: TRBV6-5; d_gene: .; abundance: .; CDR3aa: CASTPADYNEQFF; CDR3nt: TGTGCCAGCACCCCGGCAGATTACAATGAGCAGTTCTTC
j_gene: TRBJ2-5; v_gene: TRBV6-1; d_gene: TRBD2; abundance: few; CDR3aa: CASSRRLADPETQYF; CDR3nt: TGTGCCAGCAGCCGGCGGCTAGCGGATCCAGAGACCCAGTACTTC
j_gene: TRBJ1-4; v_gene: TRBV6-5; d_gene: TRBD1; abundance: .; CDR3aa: CASSPRQGTNEKLFF; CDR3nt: TGTGCCAGCAGCCCCCGACAGGGGACTAATGAAAAACTGTTTTTT
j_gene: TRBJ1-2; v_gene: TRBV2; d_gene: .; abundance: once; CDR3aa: CASSYSNYGYTF; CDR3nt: TGTGCCAGCAGCTACTCTAACTATGGCTACACCTTC
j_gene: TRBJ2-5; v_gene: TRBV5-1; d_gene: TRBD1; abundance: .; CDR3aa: CASSGDRGKETQYF; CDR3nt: TGCGCCAGCAGCGGCGACAGGGGAAAAGAGACCCAGTACTTC
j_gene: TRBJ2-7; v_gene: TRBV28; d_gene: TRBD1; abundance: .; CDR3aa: CASSIPPRQGLSYEQYF; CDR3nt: TGTGCCAGCAGTATACCCCCACGACAGGGTTTAAGCTACGAGCAGTACTTC
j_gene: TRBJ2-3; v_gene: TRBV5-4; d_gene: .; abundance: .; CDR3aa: CASSLGALADTQYF; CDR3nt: TGTGCCAGCAGCTTGGGGGCCCTAGCGGATACGCAGTATTTT
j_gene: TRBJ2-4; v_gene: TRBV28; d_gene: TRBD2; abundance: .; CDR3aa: CASSSRRGGDIQYF; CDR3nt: TGTGCCAGCAGTTCCCGCCGGGGGGGGGACATTCAGTACTTC
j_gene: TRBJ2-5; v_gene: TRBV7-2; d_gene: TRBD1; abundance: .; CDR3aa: CASSFDRVETQYF; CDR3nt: TGTGCCAGCAGCTTCGACAGGGTGGAGACCCAGTACTTC
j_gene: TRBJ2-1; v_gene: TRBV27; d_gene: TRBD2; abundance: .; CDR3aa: CASRASGRNNEQFF; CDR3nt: TGTGCCAGCAGGGCTAGCGGGAGAAACAATGAGCAGTTCTTC
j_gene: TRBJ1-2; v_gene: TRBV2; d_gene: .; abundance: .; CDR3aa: CASSSGSNLNYGYTF; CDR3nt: TGTGCCAGCAGCTCAGGGTCAAACCTAAACTATGGCTACACCTTC
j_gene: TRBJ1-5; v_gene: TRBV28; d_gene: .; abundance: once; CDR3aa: CASSSGTLYQPQHF; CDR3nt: TGTGCCAGCAGTTCCGGGACACTTTATCAGCCCCAGCATTTT
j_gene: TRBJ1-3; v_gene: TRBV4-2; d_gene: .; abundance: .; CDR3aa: CASSQDGGNTIYF; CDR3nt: TGTGCCAGCAGCCAAGACGGGGGAAACACCATATATTTT
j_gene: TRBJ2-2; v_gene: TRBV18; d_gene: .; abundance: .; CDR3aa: CASSPLLGELFF; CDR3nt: TGTGCCAGCTCACCATTGCTCGGGGAGCTGTTTTTT
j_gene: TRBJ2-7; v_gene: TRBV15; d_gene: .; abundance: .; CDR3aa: CATSRDLTGLGEQYF; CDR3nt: TGTGCCACCAGCAGAGATCTAACGGGTTTGGGCGAGCAGTACTTC
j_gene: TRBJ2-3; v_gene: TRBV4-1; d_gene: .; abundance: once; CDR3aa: CASSPGASTDTQYF; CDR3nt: TGCGCCAGCAGCCCCGGGGCTAGCACAGATACGCAGTATTTT
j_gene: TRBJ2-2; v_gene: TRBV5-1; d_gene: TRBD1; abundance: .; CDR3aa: CASSFRQGWGTGELFF; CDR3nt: TGCGCCAGCAGCTTCCGACAGGGGTGGGGCACCGGGGAGCTGTTTTTT
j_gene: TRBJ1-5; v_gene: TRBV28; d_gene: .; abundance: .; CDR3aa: CASSLSLSSQPQHF; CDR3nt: TGTGCCAGCAGTTTATCCCTATCAAGTCAGCCCCAGCATTTT
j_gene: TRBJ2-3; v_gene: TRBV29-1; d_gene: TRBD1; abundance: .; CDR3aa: CSVERDRGTDTQYF; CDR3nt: TGCAGCGTTGAACGGGACAGGGGCACAGATACGCAGTATTTT
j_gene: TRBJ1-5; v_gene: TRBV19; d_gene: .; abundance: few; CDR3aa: CASSMSGDSNQPQHF; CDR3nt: TGTGCCAGTAGTATGTCGGGAGATAGCAATCAGCCCCAGCATTTT
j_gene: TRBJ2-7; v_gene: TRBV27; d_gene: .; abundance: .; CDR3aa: CASSARDDSYEQYF; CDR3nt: TGTGCCAGCAGCGCTCGGGACGACTCCTACGAGCAGTACTTC
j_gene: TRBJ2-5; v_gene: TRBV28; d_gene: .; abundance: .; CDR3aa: CASSDGTTETQYF; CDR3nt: TGTGCCAGCAGTGACGGTACAACAGAGACCCAGTACTTC
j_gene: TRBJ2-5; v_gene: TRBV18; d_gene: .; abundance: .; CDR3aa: CASSPHWVQETQYF; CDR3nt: TGTGCCAGCTCACCACACTGGGTCCAAGAGACCCAGTACTTC
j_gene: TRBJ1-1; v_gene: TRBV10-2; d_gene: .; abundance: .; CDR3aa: CASSEGGDEAFF; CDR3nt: TGCGCCAGCAGTGAGGGAGGGGATGAAGCTTTCTTT
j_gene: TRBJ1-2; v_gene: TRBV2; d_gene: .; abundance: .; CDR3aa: CASSPRGRAYGYTF; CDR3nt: TGTGCCAGCAGCCCAAGAGGCAGGGCCTATGGCTACACCTTC
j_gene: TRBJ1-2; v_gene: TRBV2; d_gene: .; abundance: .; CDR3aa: CASTLFQIHGYTF; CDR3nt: TGTGCCAGCACTCTGTTCCAGATTCATGGCTACACCTTC
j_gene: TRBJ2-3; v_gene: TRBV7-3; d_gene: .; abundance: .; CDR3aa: CASSFGPRTDTQYF; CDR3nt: TGTGCCAGCAGCTTTGGGCCGCGCACAGATACGCAGTATTTT
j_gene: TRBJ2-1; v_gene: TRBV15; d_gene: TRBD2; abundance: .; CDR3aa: CATSSTTRRPTSGRFYNEQFF; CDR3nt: TGTGCCACCAGCAGCACCACACGTCGTCCGACTAGCGGGAGGTTCTACAATGAGCAGTTCTTC
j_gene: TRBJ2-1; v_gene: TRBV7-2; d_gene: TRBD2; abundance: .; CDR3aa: CASSLGLGDNEQFF; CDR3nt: TGTGCCAGCAGCCTGGGACTAGGGGACAATGAGCAGTTCTTC
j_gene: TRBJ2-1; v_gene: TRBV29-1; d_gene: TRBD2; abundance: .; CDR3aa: CSVEDGSSGPYNEQFF; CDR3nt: TGCAGCGTTGAAGATGGGTCTAGCGGGCCATACAATGAGCAGTTCTTC
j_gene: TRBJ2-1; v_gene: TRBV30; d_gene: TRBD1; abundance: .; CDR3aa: CAWSPGTGGFNEQFF; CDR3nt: TGTGCCTGGAGTCCCGGGACAGGGGGTTTCAATGAGCAGTTCTTC